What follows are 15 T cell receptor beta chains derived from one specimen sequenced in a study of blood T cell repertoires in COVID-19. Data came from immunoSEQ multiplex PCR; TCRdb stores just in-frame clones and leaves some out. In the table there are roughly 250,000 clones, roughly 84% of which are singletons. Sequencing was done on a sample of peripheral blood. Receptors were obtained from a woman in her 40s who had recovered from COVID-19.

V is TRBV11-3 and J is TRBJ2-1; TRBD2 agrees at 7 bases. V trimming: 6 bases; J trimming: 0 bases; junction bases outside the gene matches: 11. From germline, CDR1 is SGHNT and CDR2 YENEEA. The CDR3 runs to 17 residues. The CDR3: CASSPGGGHLSYNEQFF. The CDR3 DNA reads TGTGCCAGCAGTCCGGGGGGAGGGCACCTCTCCTACAATGAGCAGTTCTTC.

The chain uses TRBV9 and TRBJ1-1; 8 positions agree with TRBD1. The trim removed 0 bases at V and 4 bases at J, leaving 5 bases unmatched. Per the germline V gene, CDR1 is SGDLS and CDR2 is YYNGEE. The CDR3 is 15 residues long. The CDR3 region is CASSVVAGGGTEAFF. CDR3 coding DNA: TGTGCCAGCAGCGTAGTCGCAGGGGGCGGCACTGAAGCTTTCTTT.

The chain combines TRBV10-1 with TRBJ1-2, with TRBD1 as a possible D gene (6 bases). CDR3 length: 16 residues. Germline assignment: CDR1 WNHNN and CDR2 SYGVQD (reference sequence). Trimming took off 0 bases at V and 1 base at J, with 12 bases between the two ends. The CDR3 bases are TGCGCCAGCAGTGAGTCCAGACAGGACGTTAACTATGGCTACACCTTC. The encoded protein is CASSESRQDVNYGYTF.

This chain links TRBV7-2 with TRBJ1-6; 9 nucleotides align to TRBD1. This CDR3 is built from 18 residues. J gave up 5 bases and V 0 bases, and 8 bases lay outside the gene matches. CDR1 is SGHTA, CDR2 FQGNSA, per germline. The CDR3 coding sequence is TGTGCCAGCAGCTTAGCCTCCGGGACAGGGAGGGATAATTCACCCCTCCACTTT. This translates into CASSLASGTGRDNSPLHF. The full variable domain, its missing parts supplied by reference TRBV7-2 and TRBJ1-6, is GAGVSQSPSNKVTEKGKDVELRCDPISGHTALYWYRQSLGQGLEFLIYFQGNSAPDKSGLPSDRFSAERTGGSVSTLTIQRTQQEDSAVYLCASSLASGTGRDNSPLHFGNGTRLTVT.

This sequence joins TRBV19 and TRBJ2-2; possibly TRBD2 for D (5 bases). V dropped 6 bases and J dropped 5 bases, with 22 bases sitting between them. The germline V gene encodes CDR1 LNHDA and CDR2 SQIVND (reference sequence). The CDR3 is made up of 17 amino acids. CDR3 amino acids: CASSQTSTSFRTGELFF. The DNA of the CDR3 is TGTGCCAGTAGCCAAACTTCAACTAGTTTCAGGACCGGGGAGCTGTTTTTT.

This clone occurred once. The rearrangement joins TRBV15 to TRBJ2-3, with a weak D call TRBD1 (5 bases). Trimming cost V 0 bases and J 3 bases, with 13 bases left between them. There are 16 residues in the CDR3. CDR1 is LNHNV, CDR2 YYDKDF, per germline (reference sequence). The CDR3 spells CATSRDEGALTDTQYF. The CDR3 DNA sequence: TGTGCCACCAGCAGAGATGAAGGGGCCCTTACAGATACGCAGTATTTT.

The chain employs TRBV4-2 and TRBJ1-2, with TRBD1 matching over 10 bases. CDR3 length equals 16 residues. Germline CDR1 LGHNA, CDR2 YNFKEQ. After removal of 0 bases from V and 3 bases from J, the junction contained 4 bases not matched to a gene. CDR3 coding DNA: TGTGCCAGCAGCCAAGAGGGACAGGGGAGAGACTATGGCTACACCTTC. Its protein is CASSQEGQGRDYGYTF.

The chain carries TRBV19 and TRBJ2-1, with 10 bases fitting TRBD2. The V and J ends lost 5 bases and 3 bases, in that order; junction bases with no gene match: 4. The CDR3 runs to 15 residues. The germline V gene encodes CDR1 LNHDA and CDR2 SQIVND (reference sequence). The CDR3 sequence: CASSPRTSGYNEQFF. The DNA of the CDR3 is TGTGCCAGTAGTCCGCGGACTAGCGGCTACAATGAGCAGTTCTTC.

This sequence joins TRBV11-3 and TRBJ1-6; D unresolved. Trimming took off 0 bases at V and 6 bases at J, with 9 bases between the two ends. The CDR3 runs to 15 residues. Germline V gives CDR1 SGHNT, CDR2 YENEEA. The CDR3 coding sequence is TGTGCCAGCAGCTTAGATACAGCTCTTAATTCACCCCTCCACTTT. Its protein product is CASSLDTALNSPLHF. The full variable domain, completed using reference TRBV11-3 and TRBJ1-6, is EAGVVQSPRYKIIEKKQPVAFWCNPISGHNTLYWYLQNLGQGPELLIRYENEEAVDDSQLPKDRFSAERLKGVDSTLKIQPAELGDSAVYLCASSLDTALNSPLHFGNGTRLTVT.

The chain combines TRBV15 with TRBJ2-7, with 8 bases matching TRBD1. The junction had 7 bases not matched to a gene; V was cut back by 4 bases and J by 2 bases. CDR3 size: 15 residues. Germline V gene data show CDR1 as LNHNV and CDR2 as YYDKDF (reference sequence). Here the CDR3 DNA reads TGTGCCACCAGCACCCTGAGGGACAGGACCTACGAGCAGTACTTC. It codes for CATSTLRDRTYEQYF.

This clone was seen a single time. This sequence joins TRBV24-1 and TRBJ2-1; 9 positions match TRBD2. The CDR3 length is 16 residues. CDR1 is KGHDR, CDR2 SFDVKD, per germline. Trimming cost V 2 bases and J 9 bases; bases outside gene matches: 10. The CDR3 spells CATSDSASGTRGEQFF. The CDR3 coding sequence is TGTGCCACCAGTGATTCGGCTAGCGGGACCAGGGGTGAGCAGTTCTTC.

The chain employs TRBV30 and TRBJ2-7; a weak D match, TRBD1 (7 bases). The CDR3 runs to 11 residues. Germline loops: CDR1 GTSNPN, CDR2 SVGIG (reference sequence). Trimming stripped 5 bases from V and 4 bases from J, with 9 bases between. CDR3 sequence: CAWAGQYEQYF. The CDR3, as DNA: TGTGCCTGGGCGGGACAGTACGAGCAGTACTTC.

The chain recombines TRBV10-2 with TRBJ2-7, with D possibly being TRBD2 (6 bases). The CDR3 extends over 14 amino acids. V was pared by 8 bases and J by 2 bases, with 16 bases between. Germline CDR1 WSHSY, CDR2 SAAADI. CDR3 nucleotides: TGCGCCAGCCTGTCGGACTATCTCCCCTACGAGCAGTACTTC. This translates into CASLSDYLPYEQYF.

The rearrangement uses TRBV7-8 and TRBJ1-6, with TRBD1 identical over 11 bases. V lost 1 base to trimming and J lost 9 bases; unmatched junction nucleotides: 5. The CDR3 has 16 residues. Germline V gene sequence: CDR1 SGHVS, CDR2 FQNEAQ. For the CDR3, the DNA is TGTGCCAGCAGCTTAGGAAAGGACAGGGGGCTTTCACCCCTCCACTTT. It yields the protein CASSLGKDRGLSPLHF.

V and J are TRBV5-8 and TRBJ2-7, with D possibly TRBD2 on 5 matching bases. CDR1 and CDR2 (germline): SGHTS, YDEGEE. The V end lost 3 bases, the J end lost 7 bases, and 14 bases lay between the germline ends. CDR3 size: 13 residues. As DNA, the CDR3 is TGTGCCAGCAGCTCTGGACTGCCGCGTGAGCAGTACTTC. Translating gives CASSSGLPREQYF.